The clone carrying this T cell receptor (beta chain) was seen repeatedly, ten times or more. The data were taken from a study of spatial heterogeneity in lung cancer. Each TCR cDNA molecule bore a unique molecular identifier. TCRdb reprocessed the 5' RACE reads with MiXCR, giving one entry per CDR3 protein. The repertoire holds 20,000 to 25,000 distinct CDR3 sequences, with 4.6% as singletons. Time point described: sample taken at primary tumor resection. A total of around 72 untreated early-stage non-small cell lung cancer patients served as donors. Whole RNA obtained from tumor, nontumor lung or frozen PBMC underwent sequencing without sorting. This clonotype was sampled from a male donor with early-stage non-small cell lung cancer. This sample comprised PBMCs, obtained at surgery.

DNA of the CDR3: TGCAGCGTTGTCGGGGGAGCTTCAGATACGCAGTATTTT. Protein product: CSVVGGASDTQYF. The rearrangement uses TRBV29-1 and TRBJ2-3, with D possibly matching TRBD2 (6 bases). The CDR3 length is 13 residues. Trimming took off 4 bases at V and 4 bases at J, with 12 bases between the two ends. Germline V gives CDR1 SQVTM, CDR2 ANQGSEA.